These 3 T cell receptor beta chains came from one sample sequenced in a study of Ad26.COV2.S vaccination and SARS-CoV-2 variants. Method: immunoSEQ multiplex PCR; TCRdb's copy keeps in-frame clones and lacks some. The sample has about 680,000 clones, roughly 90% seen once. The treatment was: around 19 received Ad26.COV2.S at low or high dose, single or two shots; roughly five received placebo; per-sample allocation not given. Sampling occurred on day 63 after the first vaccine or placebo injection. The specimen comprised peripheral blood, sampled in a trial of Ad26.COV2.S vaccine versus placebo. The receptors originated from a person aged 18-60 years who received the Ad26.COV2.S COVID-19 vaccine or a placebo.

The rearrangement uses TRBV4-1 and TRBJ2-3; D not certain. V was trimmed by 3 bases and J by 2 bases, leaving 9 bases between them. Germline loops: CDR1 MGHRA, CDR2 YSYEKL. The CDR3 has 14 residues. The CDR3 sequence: CASSQGRNTDTQYF. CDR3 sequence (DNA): TGCGCCAGCAGCCAGGGCAGAAACACAGATACGCAGTATTTT.

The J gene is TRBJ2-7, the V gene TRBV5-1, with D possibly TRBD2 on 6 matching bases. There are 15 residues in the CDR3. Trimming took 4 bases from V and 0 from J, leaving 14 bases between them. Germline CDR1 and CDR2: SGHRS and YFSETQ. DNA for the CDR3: TGCGCCAGCAGCGCCGGAGGGACTGACTCCTACGAGCAGTACTTC. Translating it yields CASSAGGTDSYEQYF.

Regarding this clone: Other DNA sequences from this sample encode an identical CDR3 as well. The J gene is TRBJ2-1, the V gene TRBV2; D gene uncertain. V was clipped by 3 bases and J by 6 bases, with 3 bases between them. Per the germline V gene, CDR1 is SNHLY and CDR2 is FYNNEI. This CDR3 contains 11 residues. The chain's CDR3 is CASSERNEQFF. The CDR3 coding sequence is TGTGCCAGCAGTGAGCGCAATGAGCAGTTCTTC. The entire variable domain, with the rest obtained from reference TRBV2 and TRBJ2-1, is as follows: EPEVTQTPSHQVTQMGQEVILRCVPISNHLYFYWYRQILGQKVEFLVSFYNNEISEKSEIFDDQFSVERPDGSNFTLKIRSTKLEDSAMYFCASSERNEQFFGPGTRLTVL.